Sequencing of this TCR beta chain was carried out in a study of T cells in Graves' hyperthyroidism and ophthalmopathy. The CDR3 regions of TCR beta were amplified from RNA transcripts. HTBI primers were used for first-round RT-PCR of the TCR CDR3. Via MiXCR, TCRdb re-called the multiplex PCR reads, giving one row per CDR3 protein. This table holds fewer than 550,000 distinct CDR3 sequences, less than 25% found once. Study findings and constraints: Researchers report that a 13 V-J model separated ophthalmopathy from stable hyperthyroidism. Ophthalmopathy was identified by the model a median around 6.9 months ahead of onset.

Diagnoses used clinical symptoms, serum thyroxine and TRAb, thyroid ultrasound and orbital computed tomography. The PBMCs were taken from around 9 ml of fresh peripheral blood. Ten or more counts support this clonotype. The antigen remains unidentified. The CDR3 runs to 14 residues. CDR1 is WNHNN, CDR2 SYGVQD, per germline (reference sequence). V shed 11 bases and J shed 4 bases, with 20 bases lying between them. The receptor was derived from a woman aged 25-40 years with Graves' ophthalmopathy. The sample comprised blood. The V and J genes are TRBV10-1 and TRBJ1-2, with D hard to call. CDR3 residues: CASSWYSHLYGYTF. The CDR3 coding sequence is TGCGCCTCCTCGTGGTACAGCCACCTCTATGGCTACACCTTC.